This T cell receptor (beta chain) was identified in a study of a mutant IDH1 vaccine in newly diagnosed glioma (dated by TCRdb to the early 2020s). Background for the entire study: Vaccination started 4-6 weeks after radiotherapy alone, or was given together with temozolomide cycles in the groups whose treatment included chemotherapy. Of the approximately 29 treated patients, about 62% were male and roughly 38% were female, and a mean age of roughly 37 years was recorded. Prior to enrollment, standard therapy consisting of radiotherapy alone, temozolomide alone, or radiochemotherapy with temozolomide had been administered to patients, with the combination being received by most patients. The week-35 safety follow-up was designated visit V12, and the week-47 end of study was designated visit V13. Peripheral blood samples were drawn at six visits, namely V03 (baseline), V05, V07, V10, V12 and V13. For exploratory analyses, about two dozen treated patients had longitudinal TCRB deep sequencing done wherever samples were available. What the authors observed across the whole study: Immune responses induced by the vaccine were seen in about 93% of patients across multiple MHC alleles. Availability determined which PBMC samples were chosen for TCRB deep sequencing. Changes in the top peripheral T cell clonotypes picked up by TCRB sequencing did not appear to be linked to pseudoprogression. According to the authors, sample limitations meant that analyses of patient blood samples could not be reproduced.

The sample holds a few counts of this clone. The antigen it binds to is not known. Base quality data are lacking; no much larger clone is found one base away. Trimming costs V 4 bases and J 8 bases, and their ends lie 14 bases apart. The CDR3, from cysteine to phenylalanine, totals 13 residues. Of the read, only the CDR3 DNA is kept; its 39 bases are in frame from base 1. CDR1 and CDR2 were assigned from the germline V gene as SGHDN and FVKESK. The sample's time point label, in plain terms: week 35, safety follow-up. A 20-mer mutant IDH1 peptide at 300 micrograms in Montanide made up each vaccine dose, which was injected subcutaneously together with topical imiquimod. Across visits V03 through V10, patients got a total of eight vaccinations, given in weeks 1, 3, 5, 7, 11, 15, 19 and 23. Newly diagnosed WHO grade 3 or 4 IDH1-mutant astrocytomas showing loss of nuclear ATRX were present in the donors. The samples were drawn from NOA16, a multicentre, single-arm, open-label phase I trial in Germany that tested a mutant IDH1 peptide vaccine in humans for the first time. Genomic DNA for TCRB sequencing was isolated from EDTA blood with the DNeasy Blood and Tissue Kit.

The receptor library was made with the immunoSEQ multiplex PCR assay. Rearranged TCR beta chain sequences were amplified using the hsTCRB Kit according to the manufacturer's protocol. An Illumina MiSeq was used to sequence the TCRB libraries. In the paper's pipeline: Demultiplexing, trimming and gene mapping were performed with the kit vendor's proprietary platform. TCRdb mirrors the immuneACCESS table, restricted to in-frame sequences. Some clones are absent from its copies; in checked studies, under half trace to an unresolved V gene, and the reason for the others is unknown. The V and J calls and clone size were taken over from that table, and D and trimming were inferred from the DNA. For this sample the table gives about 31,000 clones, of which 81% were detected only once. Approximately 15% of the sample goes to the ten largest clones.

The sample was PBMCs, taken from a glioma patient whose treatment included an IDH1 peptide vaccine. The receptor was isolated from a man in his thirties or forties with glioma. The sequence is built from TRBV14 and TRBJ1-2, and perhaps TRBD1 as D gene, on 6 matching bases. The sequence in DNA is TGTGCCAGCAGCCCTTTGGCAGGGGACGGCTACACCTTC. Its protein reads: CASSPLAGDGYTF.